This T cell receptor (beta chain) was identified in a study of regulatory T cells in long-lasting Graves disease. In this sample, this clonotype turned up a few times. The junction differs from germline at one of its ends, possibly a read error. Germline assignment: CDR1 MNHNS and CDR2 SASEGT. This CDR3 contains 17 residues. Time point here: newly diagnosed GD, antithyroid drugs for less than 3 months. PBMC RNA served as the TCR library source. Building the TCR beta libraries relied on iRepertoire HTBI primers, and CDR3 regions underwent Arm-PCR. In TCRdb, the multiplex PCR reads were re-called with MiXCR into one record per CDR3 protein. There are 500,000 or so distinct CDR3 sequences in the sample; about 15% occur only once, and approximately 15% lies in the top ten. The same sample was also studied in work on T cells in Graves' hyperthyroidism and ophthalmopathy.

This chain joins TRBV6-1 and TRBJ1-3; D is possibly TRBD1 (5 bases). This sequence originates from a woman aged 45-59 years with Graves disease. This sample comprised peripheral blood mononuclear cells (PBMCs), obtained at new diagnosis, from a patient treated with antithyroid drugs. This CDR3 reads CASSEALPGRSGNTIHF. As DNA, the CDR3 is TGTGCCAGCAGTGAAGCGCTTCCAGGGCGCTCTGGAAACACCATACATTTT.